This TCR beta chain was documented in a study of radiation and T cells in renal cell carcinoma. The overall study: Nephrectomy followed 15 Gy stereotactic body radiation by 4 weeks.

Time point in this sample: blood 2 weeks post-SBRT. Noted treatment: 15 Gy SBRT to primary tumor, nephrectomy 4 weeks later. After SBRT, blood was collected at 2 and 4 weeks, plus baseline. Notes on this clone: What it binds is not known.

The V end was cut by 4 bases, the J end by 5 bases, with 16 bases between. The CDR3 extends over 15 amino acids. The germline gives CDR1 MRHNA, CDR2 SNTAGT. Method: immunoSEQ multiplex PCR; TCRdb's copy keeps in-frame clones and lacks some. The repertoire has some 130,000 clones, approximately 80% of them found once; the top ten carry around 1.8%. General study findings and limits: Without pretreatment biopsies, baseline tumor clonotype presence was undetermined. Top tumor clonotypes rose in blood 2 weeks post-radiation, then contracted.

The material sequenced was blood, taken from a patient whose treatment included radiotherapy and nephrectomy. V gene TRBV6-4 combines with J gene TRBJ2-3; D gene uncertain. This TCR was sampled from a woman in her fifties or sixties with renal cell carcinoma. Here the CDR3 reads CASSARSYVGDTQYF. The CDR3 region has the DNA TGTGCCAGCAGTGCCCGATCCTACGTCGGAGATACGCAGTATTTT.